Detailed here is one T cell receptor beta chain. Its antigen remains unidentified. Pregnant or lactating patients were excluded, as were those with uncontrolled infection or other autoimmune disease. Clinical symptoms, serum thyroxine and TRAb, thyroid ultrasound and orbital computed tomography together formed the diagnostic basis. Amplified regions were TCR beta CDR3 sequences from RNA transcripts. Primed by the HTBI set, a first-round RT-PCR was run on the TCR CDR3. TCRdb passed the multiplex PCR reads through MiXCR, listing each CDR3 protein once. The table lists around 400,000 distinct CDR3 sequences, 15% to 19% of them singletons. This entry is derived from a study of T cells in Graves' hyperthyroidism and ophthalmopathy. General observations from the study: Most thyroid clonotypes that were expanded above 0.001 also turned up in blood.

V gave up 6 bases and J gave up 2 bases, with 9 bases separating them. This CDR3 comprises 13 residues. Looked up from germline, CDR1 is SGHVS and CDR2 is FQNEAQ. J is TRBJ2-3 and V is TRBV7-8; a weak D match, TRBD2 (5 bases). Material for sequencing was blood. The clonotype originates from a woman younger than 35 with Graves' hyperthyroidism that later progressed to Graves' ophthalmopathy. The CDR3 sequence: CASSRRFTDTQYF. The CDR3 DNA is TGTGCCAGCAGTAGGAGGTTCACAGATACGCAGTATTTT.